This entry describes one T cell receptor (beta chain). Per the germline V gene, CDR1 is SEHNR and CDR2 is FQNEAQ (reference sequence). The CDR3 runs 13 residues. V was clipped by 6 bases and J by 6 bases, with 14 bases between them. Authors' analysis steps: Quantification of nucleated cells was approximated via reference gene primer amplification. Some clones are missing from TCRdb's copy, which holds only in-frame ones; the method was immunoSEQ multiplex PCR. V, J and clone size reflect that table, while D and trimming were determined from the DNA. The sample lists about 400,000 clones, around nine tenths seen once, with about 7% in the top ten. These data come from a study of blood T cell repertoires in COVID-19. Study in general: The United States, Italy and Spain supplied acute and convalescent COVID-19 samples.

The rearrangement uses TRBV7-9 and TRBJ1-2; a weak D match, TRBD1 (5 bases). This TCR was sampled from a woman in her sixties with COVID-19, enrolled during active disease. The sequencing input was peripheral blood. The chain's CDR3 is CASRGGVRDGYTF. The DNA for the CDR3 is TGTGCCAGCAGGGGAGGGGTTAGGGATGGCTACACCTTC.